The 26 T cell receptor beta chains below all came from one sample that was sequenced in a study of Ad26.COV2.S vaccination and SARS-CoV-2 variants. Method: immunoSEQ multiplex PCR; TCRdb's copy keeps in-frame clones and lacks some. Of about 350,000 clones in the sample, 92% were seen once. The sample in question was peripheral blood, obtained after recovery from COVID-19. The receptors stem from a human donor who had recovered from COVID-19.

This clone was counted once. The CDR3 DNA sequence: TGTGCTAGTGGTTTGGTAGGGGCAGGGAGTTCACCCCTCCACTTT. Its protein is CASGLVGAGSSPLHF. This chain links TRBV12-5 with TRBJ1-6, with a weak D call TRBD1 (5 bases). CDR3 length: 15 amino acids. V was cut by 0 bases and J by 9 bases, with 12 bases left in between. Germline V CDR1 and CDR2: LGHNT, FRNRAP.

The V and J genes are TRBV6-5 and TRBJ2-7; possible D gene TRBD2, 6 bases. V was clipped by 4 bases and J by 7 bases, with 14 bases between them. The CDR3 covers 13 residues. The germline CDR1 and CDR2 sequences are MNHEY and SVGAGI. The CDR3 nucleotides read TGTGCCAGCAGTTGGACGGGAGTGGGGGAGCAGTACTTC. Translation: CASSWTGVGEQYF.

This clone has only a few counts. The chain has TRBV4-1 and TRBJ2-7; D is ambiguous. The CDR3 loop spans 12 amino acids. Germline-derived CDR1 and CDR2 are MGHRA and YSYEKL. Trimming cost V 4 bases and J 4 bases, with 8 bases left between them. CDR3 protein: CASSPQGYEQYF. CDR3 bases: TGCGCCAGCAGCCCTCAAGGTTACGAGCAGTACTTC.

The rearrangement joins TRBV7-9 to TRBJ1-5, with D maybe TRBD1 (6 bases). Germline V gene data show CDR1 as SEHNR and CDR2 as FQNEAQ (reference sequence). The CDR3 spans 14 residues. V was trimmed by 0 bases and J by 4 bases, leaving 7 bases between them. CDR3 loop: CASSLADRNQPQHF. The CDR3 nucleotides are TGTGCCAGCAGCTTAGCGGACAGAAATCAGCCCCAGCATTTT.

V is TRBV7-9 and J is TRBJ2-7, with D possibly matching TRBD1 (5 bases). V lost 3 bases to trimming and J lost 3 bases, with 12 bases between them. The CDR3 spans 14 residues. Germline loops: CDR1 SEHNR, CDR2 FQNEAQ (reference sequence). The CDR3 loop reads CASSFESDSYEQYF. The CDR3, as DNA: TGTGCCAGCAGCTTCGAGAGTGACAGCTACGAGCAGTACTTC.

The chain has TRBV7-2 and TRBJ1-1; 7 nucleotides match TRBD1. The CDR3 length is 15 residues. Germline-derived CDR1 and CDR2 are SGHTA and FQGNSA. The trim removed 5 bases at V and 5 bases at J, leaving 11 bases unmatched. The DNA for the CDR3 is TGTGCCAGCAGCCCGACGGGACAGACGTGGACTGAAGCTTTCTTT. Encoded protein: CASSPTGQTWTEAFF.

The chain is built from TRBV14 and TRBJ2-1; tentative D call: TRBD1 (5 bases). The CDR3 is made up of 18 amino acids. The germline gives CDR1 SGHDN, CDR2 FVKESK. V lost 0 bases, J lost 3 bases, and 18 bases lay in between. The CDR3 nucleotides read TGTGCCAGCAGCCAAGATTCGGCAGGGTGGGAAGGCTACAATGAGCAGTTCTTC. Its translation is CASSQDSAGWEGYNEQFF.

This chain joins TRBV13 and TRBJ1-1; D is uncertain. There are 13 residues in the CDR3. In germline, CDR1 is PRHDT, CDR2 FYEKMQ (reference sequence). Trimming left V 4 bases short and J 1 base short, with 7 bases between. The CDR3 DNA is TGTGCCAGCAGCTGGGCAAGGAACACTGAAGCTTTCTTT. Translated, it gives CASSWARNTEAFF. The full variable domain, in which reference TRBV13 and TRBJ1-1 provide the parts outside the CDR3, is AAGVIQSPRHLIKEKRETATLKCYPIPRHDTVYWYQQGPGQDPQFLISFYEKMQSDKGSIPDRFSAQQFSDYHSELNMSSLELGDSALYFCASSWARNTEAFFGQGTRLTVV.

V and J are TRBV18 and TRBJ1-1; 8 nucleotides match TRBD1. Germline V CDR1 and CDR2: KGHSH, LQKENI. V lost 6 bases, J lost 5 bases, and 5 bases stayed unmatched. The CDR3 contains 13 residues. For the CDR3, the DNA is TGTGCCAGCTCGCCGACAGGGGTGACTGAAGCTTTCTTT. Its protein product is CASSPTGVTEAFF.

Only one count was recorded for this clone. The rearrangement links TRBV4-2 to TRBJ2-5; 9 bases map to TRBD2. In germline, CDR1 is LGHNA, CDR2 YNFKEQ. This CDR3 contains 15 residues. The V and J ends lost 6 bases and 4 bases, in that order; junction bases with no gene match: 9. CDR3 protein: CASSSGSAPGETQYF. The CDR3 bases are TGTGCCAGCAGTAGCGGGAGTGCCCCGGGAGAGACCCAGTACTTC.

The gene calls are TRBV6-1 and TRBJ2-1; TRBD2 matches 12 bases. With 2 bases clipped from V and 0 bases from J, the junction kept 8 bases outside the gene matches. CDR3 length: 19 amino acids. Per germline, CDR1 MNHNS and CDR2 SASEGT. CDR3 loop: CASSELAGGPRHSYNEQFF. In DNA, the CDR3 is TGTGCCAGCAGTGAACTAGCGGGGGGGCCGCGCCACTCCTACAATGAGCAGTTCTTC.

The chain uses TRBV3-1 (or the pseudogene TRBV3-2) and TRBJ1-1; D ambiguous. Germline CDR1 is LGHDT and CDR2 is YNNKEL (reference sequence). This CDR3 spans 12 amino acids. V lost 8 bases, J lost 3 bases, and 10 bases lay in between. The CDR3 reads CASGGWDTEAFF. CDR3 in DNA: TGTGCCAGCGGAGGGTGGGACACTGAAGCTTTCTTT.

The chain recombines TRBV4-1 with TRBJ2-7; D ambiguous. There are 15 residues in the CDR3. V shed 0 bases and J shed 3 bases, with 12 bases lying between them. Germline CDR1 reads MGHRA; CDR2 reads YSYEKL. The CDR3 sequence is CASSQDHGMDYEQYF. CDR3 nucleotides: TGCGCCAGCAGCCAAGATCACGGTATGGACTACGAGCAGTACTTC.

This clone was detected once. This chain links TRBV7-2 with TRBJ1-4; possibly TRBD1 for D (5 bases). The CDR3 loop spans 16 amino acids. The germline gives CDR1 SGHTA, CDR2 FQGNSA. V was cut by 1 base and J by 3 bases, with 12 bases left in between. The CDR3, as DNA: TGTGCCAGCAGCTTAGGGGAGGGGCGGGCTAATGAAAAACTGTTTTTT. This translates into CASSLGEGRANEKLFF.

The V and J genes are TRBV6-6 and TRBJ1-5; D gene uncertain. The V end was cut by 5 bases, the J end by 6 bases, with 17 bases between. The CDR3 covers 15 residues. The germline V gene has CDR1 MNHNY and CDR2 SVGAGI (reference sequence). As DNA, the CDR3 is TGTGCCAGCAGTATAGACATAAGTGCTAGTCAGCCCCAGCATTTT. This encodes CASSIDISASQPQHF.

The J gene is TRBJ2-7, the V gene TRBV10-1; D gene uncertain. Germline V gene sequence: CDR1 WNHNN, CDR2 SYGVQD (reference sequence). This CDR3 spans 14 amino acids. V lost 3 bases and J lost 2, with 11 bases in between. The CDR3 bases are TGCGCCAGCAGTGAAGCGACGGGTCCCTACGAGCAGTACTTC. Amino acids: CASSEATGPYEQYF.

The rearrangement uses TRBV11-3 and TRBJ1-1; TRBD1 is a possible D gene (5 bases). The germline CDR1 and CDR2 sequences are SGHNT and YENEEA. The V end was cut by 5 bases, the J end by 4 bases, with 11 bases between. This CDR3 contains 13 residues. The CDR3 DNA reads TGTGCCAGCAGCCGACAGTGGGGCACTGAAGCTTTCTTT. Amino acid sequence: CASSRQWGTEAFF.

This clone has more than one count but fewer than ten. The rearrangement joins TRBV6-6 to TRBJ1-1, with D perhaps matching TRBD1 (5 bases). V was trimmed by 10 bases and J by 1 base, leaving 16 bases between them. This CDR3 region has 14 residues. Germline-derived CDR1 and CDR2 are MNHNY and SVGAGI (reference sequence). The CDR3 protein is CATPAQGPNTEAFF. Here the CDR3 DNA reads TGTGCCACCCCGGCGCAGGGACCGAACACTGAAGCTTTCTTT.

With respect to this clone: Other DNA sequences in the sample encode the same CDR3. The genes are TRBV12-3 or TRBV12-4 and TRBJ1-1; tentatively, D is TRBD1 (6 bases). The CDR3 sequence is 12 residues long. V shed 3 bases and J shed 5 bases, with 7 bases lying between them. For the CDR3, the DNA is TGTGCCAGCAGTTTGAGGGGGACTGAAGCTTTCTTT. This translates into CASSLRGTEAFF.

This chain uses TRBV4-3 with TRBJ1-4; D uncertain. Germline-derived CDR1 and CDR2 are LGHNA and YSLEER. This CDR3 region has 19 residues. Trimming pared 4 bases from V and 5 bases from J, leaving 26 bases between. This CDR3 reads CASSLKFPPRAAPNEKLFF. DNA for the CDR3: TGCGCCAGCAGCCTAAAATTCCCCCCGCGGGCAGCTCCCAATGAAAAACTGTTTTTT.

The rearrangement joins TRBV24-1 to TRBJ1-6; weak D call: TRBD1 (5 bases). Trimming removed 1 base at V and 10 bases at J, with 19 bases between. Germline V CDR1 and CDR2: KGHDR, SFDVKD. The length of the CDR3 is 17 residues. The CDR3 DNA reads as TGTGCCACCAGTGATTTTTTACCGGGGCCAGGAGGGTCACCCCTCCACTTT. This codes for CATSDFLPGPGGSPLHF.

Concerning this clone itself: Other DNA sequences in this specimen translate into the identical CDR3. J is TRBJ1-1 and V is TRBV9; no reliable D call. CDR1 and CDR2 (germline): SGDLS, YYNGEE. This CDR3 is built from 14 residues. Trimming removed 0 bases at V and 1 base at J, with 7 bases between. In DNA form, the CDR3 reads TGTGCCAGCAGCGTAGTGGGAGAGAACACTGAAGCTTTCTTT. Amino acids: CASSVVGENTEAFF.

The rearrangement joins TRBV5-1 to TRBJ1-1; D call uncertain. The CDR3 has 17 amino acids. Trimming shortened V by 0 bases and J by 1 base, and 16 bases separated the two germline ends. From germline, CDR1 is SGHRS and CDR2 YFSETQ. The CDR3 loop reads CASSLAARTLRNTEAFF. The CDR3 DNA reads TGCGCCAGCAGCTTGGCGGCCAGGACTTTGAGGAACACTGAAGCTTTCTTT.

The chain joins TRBV4-3 to TRBJ2-1; 7 nucleotides align to TRBD1. This CDR3 spans 16 amino acids. The germline V gene encodes CDR1 LGHNA and CDR2 YSLEER. The ends lost 4 bases at V and 6 bases at J; junction bases unmatched: 12. The CDR3 nucleotides read TGCGCCAGCAGCCCGGGCAAAGGGGGCATTATCAATGAGCAGTTCTTC. This translates into CASSPGKGGIINEQFF.

V usage is TRBV11-3 and J usage is TRBJ2-1, with 9 bases lining up with TRBD2. With V trimmed by 1 base and J by 6 bases, 7 bases remained unmatched. The CDR3 extends over 16 amino acids. Germline loops: CDR1 SGHNT, CDR2 YENEEA. CDR3 in amino acids: CASSLVVSGGFNEQFF. The CDR3 DNA reads as TGTGCCAGCAGCTTAGTGGTTAGCGGGGGATTCAATGAGCAGTTCTTC. Full variable domain (remainder filled in from reference TRBV11-3 and TRBJ2-1): EAGVVQSPRYKIIEKKQPVAFWCNPISGHNTLYWYLQNLGQGPELLIRYENEEAVDDSQLPKDRFSAERLKGVDSTLKIQPAELGDSAVYLCASSLVVSGGFNEQFFGPGTRLTVL.

The J gene is TRBJ1-1, the V gene TRBV6-5, with a tentative D call TRBD1 (5 bases). CDR3 length: 15 residues. The germline V gene encodes CDR1 MNHEY and CDR2 SVGAGI. V lost 8 bases, J lost 0 bases, and 16 bases lay in between. Here the CDR3 DNA reads TGTGCCAGCGAATGGGGCGGGCGGCTGAACACTGAAGCTTTCTTT. Encoded protein: CASEWGGRLNTEAFF.